Detailed here is one T cell receptor beta chain. Its target antigen remains unknown. No base quality values were provided; no much bigger clone lies one nucleotide off. These data belong to a study of blood T cell repertoires in COVID-19 (TCRdb year 2020). About the study as a whole: The collaborator samples originated in the United States, Italy and Spain and spanned the acute and convalescent phases of COVID-19. Subjects who had been exposed to COVID-19, were actively infected with it, or had recovered from it provided the deeply sampled blood TCRbeta repertoires that made up the dataset. The samples were drawn from the first 160 participants of the ongoing ImmuneRACE study and from 1,254 subjects provided by 6 global collaborators. The repertoires were released in a freely available public database intended as a resource for research on the immune response to SARS-CoV-2. HLA class I and class II types, where available, came from metadata supplied by the sample provider rather than from assay-based typing. The prospective study material was composed of cDNA or gDNA derived from T cells, B-cell-depleted T cells, or PBMCs. A de-identified subject ID, COVID-19 status, age in years and sex were almost always included in the sample metadata. Here is what the overall study found, with its caveats: The amount of clinical and demographic metadata varied by source and participant and was provided uncurated.

The immunoSEQ Assay, a bias-controlled multiplex PCR, was used to amplify TCRbeta CDR3 regions from genomic DNA. In the original analysis: The number of nucleated cells in each sample was estimated by amplification of reference gene primers within the assay. To quantify the absolute abundance of each unique TCRbeta CDR3 rearrangement, sequence reads were collapsed and filtered. For each sample, productive Simpson clonality was calculated as the square root of Simpson's diversity index across productive rearrangements. The source is immuneACCESS, and TCRdb retained only in-frame sequences with V and J called. Part of the clones is not carried over; for the studies checked, unresolved V genes explain less than half of this, and the remainder is unexplained. D and trimming come from the DNA, and the V and J calls and clone size come from that table. This sample gives roughly 290,000 clones in total; around 89% of them show up just once. About 0.8% of the sample is in the top ten clones.

Collaborating institutions collected whole blood in K2EDTA tubes following their own protocols. For TCRbeta analysis, collaborator samples were shipped as frozen whole blood, as isolated PBMCs, or as DNA extracted from either sample type. From its cysteine to its phenylalanine, the CDR3 spans 13 amino acids. Only CDR3 DNA remains: 39 bases, in frame from the first base. V drops 6 bases and J drops 4 bases, leaving 9 bases in between. For CDR1 and CDR2, the germline V gene lists MDHEN and SYDVKM. The specimen sequenced was peripheral blood. The rearrangement combines TRBV28 with TRBJ1-4; TRBD1 is a possible D gene, resting on 6 matching bases. The sequence came from a man aged 25 to 45 with acute or convalescent COVID-19. In nucleotides, the sequence is TGTGCCAGCAGACAGGGTGGTAATGAAAAACTGTTTTTT. Its protein reads: CASRQGGNEKLFF.